This TCR beta chain was recorded in a study of T cell responses to AZD1222 COVID-19 vaccine. For the study at large: Doses given second, at about 4 or about 12 weeks, were pooled. Regarding the study as a whole: Unmutated regions of variants are reportedly targeted by nearly half of spike-specific TCRs. Baseline serostatus was positive in only six AZD1222 recipients. White British people made up most donors, females outnumbered males, and clonal diversity was possibly underestimated.

TCRdb's copy holds only in-frame clones and misses some; the assay was immunoSEQ multiplex PCR. Among around 100,000 clones, about 94% were seen once, and the ten largest hold 5%. As to this clone: Its antigen is not known.

Per the germline V gene, CDR1 is SGDLS and CDR2 is YYNGEE. Between the trimmed V and J ends, which lost 3 bases and 8 bases, there was a span of 12 bases. The CDR3 contains 13 residues. Sequencing used peripheral blood, obtained on day 0 of AZD1222 vaccination. The TCR was taken from an adult in good health. The rearrangement uses TRBV9 and TRBJ2-1; D is ambiguous. Written as DNA, the CDR3 is TGTGCCAGCAGCGCCGGTTCGAACGATGAGCAGTTCTTC. As protein: CASSAGSNDEQFF.